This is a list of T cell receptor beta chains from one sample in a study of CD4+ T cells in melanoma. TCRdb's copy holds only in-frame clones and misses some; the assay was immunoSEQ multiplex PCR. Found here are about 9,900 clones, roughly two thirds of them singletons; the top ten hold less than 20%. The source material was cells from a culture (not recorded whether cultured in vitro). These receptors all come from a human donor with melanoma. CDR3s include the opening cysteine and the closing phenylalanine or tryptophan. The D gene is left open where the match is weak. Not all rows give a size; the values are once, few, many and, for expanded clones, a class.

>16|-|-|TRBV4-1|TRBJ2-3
TGCGCCAGCAGCCAAGCGGCAGGGCAGGTCAGAGATACGCAGTATTTT
CASSQAAGQVRDTQYF
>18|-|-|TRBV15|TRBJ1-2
TGTGCCACCAGCAGTGACCTGACCGGGACATTTAACTTCTATGGCTACACCTTC
CATSSDLTGTFNFYGYTF
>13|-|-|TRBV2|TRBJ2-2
TGTGCCAGCAGTGATGAGGGGACCGGGGAGCTGTTTTTT
CASSDEGTGELFF
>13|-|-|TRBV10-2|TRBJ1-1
TGCGCCGCCGGTATCCGGGCCCTCACTGAAGCTTTCTTT
CAAGIRALTEAFF
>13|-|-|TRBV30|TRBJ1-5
TGTGCCTGGAGTGTAAGAGTAAATCAGCCCCAGCATTTT
CAWSVRVNQPQHF
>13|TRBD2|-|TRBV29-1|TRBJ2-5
TGCAGCGTTGAAGTGGGCGGGGGGGAGACCCAGTACTTC
CSVEVGGGETQYF
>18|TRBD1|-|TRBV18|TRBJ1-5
TGTGCCAGCTCACCTTCCGGGACAGCTTATTATAGCAATCAGCCCCAGCATTTT
CASSPSGTAYYSNQPQHF
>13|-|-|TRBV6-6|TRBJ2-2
TGTGCCAGCAGTTATAGCCGGACCGGGGAGCTGTTTTTT
CASSYSRTGELFF
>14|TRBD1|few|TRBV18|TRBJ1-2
TGTGCCAGCTCATCAGGACAGGGGGCGTATGGCTACACCTTC
CASSSGQGAYGYTF
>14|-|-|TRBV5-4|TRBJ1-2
TGTGCCAGCAGCTTTGGACGGAGCGTCTATGGCTACACCTTC
CASSFGRSVYGYTF
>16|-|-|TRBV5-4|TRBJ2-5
TGTGCCAGCAGCTCTGAACCGGACTTCCTTGGGGAGACCCAGTACTTC
CASSSEPDFLGETQYF
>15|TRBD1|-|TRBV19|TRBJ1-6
TGTGCCAGTAGTGCGACAGGGGGATTCGGCTCACCCCTCCACTTT
CASSATGGFGSPLHF
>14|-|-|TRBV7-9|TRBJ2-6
TGTGCCAGCACCAGGAGCTCTGGGGCCAACGTCCTGACTTTC
CASTRSSGANVLTF
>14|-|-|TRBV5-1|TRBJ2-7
TGCGCCAGCAGCGTTCGGGACCCCCTCGGCGAGCAGTACTTC
CASSVRDPLGEQYF
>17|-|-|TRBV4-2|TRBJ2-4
TGTGCCAGCAGCCAAGATGACAATCGCCCTTCCAAAAACATTCAGTACTTC
CASSQDDNRPSKNIQYF
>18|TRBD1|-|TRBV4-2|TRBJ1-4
TGTGCCAGCAGCCCACAGGGGACAGGGCCAGCAACTAATGAAAAACTGTTTTTT
CASSPQGTGPATNEKLFF
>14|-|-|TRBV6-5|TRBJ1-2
TGTGCCAGCAGCCCAACAGGGTTTGGTAAAGGCTACACCTTC
CASSPTGFGKGYTF
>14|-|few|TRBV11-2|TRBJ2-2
TGTGCCAGCAGCCCCGGGACAATCATCGGGGAGCTGTTTTTT
CASSPGTIIGELFF
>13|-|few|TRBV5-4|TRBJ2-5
TGTGCCAGCAGCTTTCCAGGGGAAGAGACCCAGTACTTC
CASSFPGEETQYF
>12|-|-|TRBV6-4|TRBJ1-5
TGTGCCAGCACGCAGGCCAATCAGCCCCAGCATTTT
CASTQANQPQHF
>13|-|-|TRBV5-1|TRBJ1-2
TGCGCCAGCAGCCCCAGGACAGACTATGGCTACACCTTC
CASSPRTDYGYTF
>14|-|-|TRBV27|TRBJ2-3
TGTGCCAGCAGTTTGGTAGCAGGCACAGATACGCAGTATTTT
CASSLVAGTDTQYF
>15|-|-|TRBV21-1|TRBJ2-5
TGTGCCAGCAGCCCCTCTGGTGAGGGCACGGAGACCCAGTACTTC
CASSPSGEGTETQYF
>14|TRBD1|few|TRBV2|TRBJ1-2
TGTGCCAGCAGTAAGACAGGGGACAACTATGGCTACACCTTC
CASSKTGDNYGYTF
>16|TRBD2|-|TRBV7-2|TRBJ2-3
TGTGCCAGCAGAACCGGAGCGGGGGGGCCGGCAGATACGCAGTATTTT
CASRTGAGGPADTQYF
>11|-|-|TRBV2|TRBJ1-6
TGTGCCAGCAGTGTCATGGGGCACCTCCACTTT
CASSVMGHLHF
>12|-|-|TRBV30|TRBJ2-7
TGTGCCTGGAGTAGGGGGGGCTACGAGCAGTACTTC
CAWSRGGYEQYF
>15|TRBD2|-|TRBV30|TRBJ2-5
TGTGCCTGGACACCCGGGGCCCAGGGAGGGGAGACCCAGTACTTC
CAWTPGAQGGETQYF
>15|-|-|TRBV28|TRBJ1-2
TGTGCCAGCAGTTTCCTTAACAGGGTATCCGATGGCTACACCTTC
CASSFLNRVSDGYTF
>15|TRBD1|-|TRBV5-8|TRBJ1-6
TGTGCCAGCAGTCTGGTCGGGACAGGGTATTCACCCCTCCACTTT
CASSLVGTGYSPLHF
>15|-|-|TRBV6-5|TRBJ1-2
TGTGCCAGCAGTTACTCGGGGGCGCGTTGGGATGGCTACACCTTC
CASSYSGARWDGYTF
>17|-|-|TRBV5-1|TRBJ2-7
TGCGCCAGCAGCTTGGCCCCCCTTGCGGGGGACACCTACGAGCAGTACTTC
CASSLAPLAGDTYEQYF
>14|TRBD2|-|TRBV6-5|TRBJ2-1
TGTGCCAGCAGTAGCCGGGGGGCCTACAATGAGCAGTTCTTC
CASSSRGAYNEQFF
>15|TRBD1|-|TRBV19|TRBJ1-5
TGTGCCAGTAAAACTCAGGGGGTTGGCAATCAGCCCCAGCATTTT
CASKTQGVGNQPQHF
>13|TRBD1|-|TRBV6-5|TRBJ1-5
TGTGCCAGCAGTACAGGGGGAGGTCAGCCCCAGCATTTT
CASSTGGGQPQHF
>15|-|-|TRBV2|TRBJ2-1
TGTGCCAGCAGTGAATGGCTAGCGAGCTACAATGAGCAGTTCTTC
CASSEWLASYNEQFF
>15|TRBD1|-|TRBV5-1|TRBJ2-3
TGCGCCAGCAGCTTGGACAGGGGGGACACAGATACGCAGTATTTT
CASSLDRGDTDTQYF
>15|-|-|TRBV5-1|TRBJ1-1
TGCGCCAGCAGCAGAAATGCAGGGATGAACACTGAAGCTTTCTTT
CASSRNAGMNTEAFF
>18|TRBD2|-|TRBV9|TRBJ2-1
TGTGCCAGCAGCGTAGCCCTAGCGGGGAAGAGCTCCTACAATGAGCAGTTCTTC
CASSVALAGKSSYNEQFF
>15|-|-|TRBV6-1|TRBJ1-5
TGTGCCAGCAGTCGGACCCAGGGAATTAGTCAGCCCCAGCATTTT
CASSRTQGISQPQHF
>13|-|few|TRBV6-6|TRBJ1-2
TGTGCCAGCAGTTACGGCAGGGCCTATGGCTACACCTTC
CASSYGRAYGYTF
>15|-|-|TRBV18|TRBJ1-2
TGTGCCAGCTCACCTATCCGGGCGGAGGGCTATGGCTACACCTTC
CASSPIRAEGYGYTF
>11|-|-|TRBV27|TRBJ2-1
TGTGCCAGCACTTCCTACAATGAGCAGTTCTTC
CASTSYNEQFF
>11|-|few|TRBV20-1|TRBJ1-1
TGCAGTGTCAACAGGAACACTGAAGCTTTCTTT
CSVNRNTEAFF
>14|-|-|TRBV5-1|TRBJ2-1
TGCGCCAGCAGCTTGGGGGACTTATACAATGAGCAGTTCTTC
CASSLGDLYNEQFF
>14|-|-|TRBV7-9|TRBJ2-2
TGTGCCAGCAGCATCAGGGGTTACACCGGGGAGCTGTTTTTT
CASSIRGYTGELFF
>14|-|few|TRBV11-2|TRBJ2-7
TGTGCCAGCAGCCACATTGGATGGGCCTACGAGCAGTACTTC
CASSHIGWAYEQYF
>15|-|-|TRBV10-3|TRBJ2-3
TGTGCCATCAGTGAGTCGAATCTAGGGACAGATACGCAGTATTTT
CAISESNLGTDTQYF
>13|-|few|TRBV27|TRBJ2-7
TGTGCCAGCAGTTTCACGGGGTATAACGAGCAGTACTTC
CASSFTGYNEQYF
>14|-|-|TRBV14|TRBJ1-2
TGTGCCAGCAGCCGCGAAAAGACAGGAGCTGGCTACACCTTC
CASSREKTGAGYTF
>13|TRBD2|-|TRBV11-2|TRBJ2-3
TGTGCCAGCAGCTTAGGGGGGGGTGTTACGCGGTATTTT
CASSLGGGVTRYF
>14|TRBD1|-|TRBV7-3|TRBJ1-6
TGTGCCAGCAGTCGAGACAGGGGAATTTCACCCCTCCACTTT
CASSRDRGISPLHF
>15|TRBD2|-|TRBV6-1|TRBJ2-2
TGTGCCAGCAGACCTAGCGGGGGGTTCGCCGGGGAGCTGTTTTTT
CASRPSGGFAGELFF
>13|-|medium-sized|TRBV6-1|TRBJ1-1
TGTGCCAGCAGTGAAGTCCGGGGCACTGAAGCTTTCTTT
CASSEVRGTEAFF
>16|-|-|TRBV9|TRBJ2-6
TGTGCCAGCAGCGTAGGACGGGCCTCTGGGGCCAACGTCCTGACTTTC
CASSVGRASGANVLTF
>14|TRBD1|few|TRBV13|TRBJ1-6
TGTGCCAGCAGCTTAGACAGGGGACTCTCACCCCTCCACTTT
CASSLDRGLSPLHF
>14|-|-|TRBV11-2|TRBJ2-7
TGTGCCAGCAGCTTAGTTGGAGGGTATCCCGAGCAGTACTTC
CASSLVGGYPEQYF